This passage covers 27 T cell receptor beta chains from one sample sequenced in a study of blood T cell repertoires in COVID-19. Produced via immunoSEQ multiplex PCR; TCRdb's table is partial and in-frame only. The sample consists of 140,000 to 150,000 clones, over 85% of them appearing once. Specimen: peripheral blood. The receptors shown here come from a human donor in a cohort sampled during active COVID-19.

This clone appeared a single time. The chain has TRBV2 and TRBJ2-7; D is uncertain. V was shortened by 5 bases and J by 3 bases, with 5 bases between the two germline ends. The CDR3 runs 11 residues. Germline V lookup: CDR1 SNHLY, CDR2 FYNNEI. CDR3: CASSRDYEQYF. The DNA of the CDR3 is TGTGCCAGCAGTCGAGACTACGAGCAGTACTTC.

As regards this clone: Other DNA sequences in the sample encode the same CDR3. The chain uses TRBV29-1 and TRBJ2-7; D might be TRBD1 or TRBD2, each matching 5 bases. The V end was cut by 7 bases, the J end by 3 bases, with 10 bases between. The V gene's germline CDR1 is SQVTM and CDR2 ANQGSEA. This CDR3 spans 11 amino acids. The chain's CDR3 is CSAGRGYEQYF. Written as DNA, the CDR3 is TGCAGCGCGGGACGGGGCTACGAGCAGTACTTC.

This chain joins TRBV7-3 and TRBJ2-7, with TRBD1 as a possible D gene (5 bases). CDR3 length equals 15 residues. V was trimmed by 2 bases and J by 0 bases, leaving 11 bases between them. Germline values: CDR1 SGHTA, CDR2 FQGTGA. The CDR3 nucleotides are TGTGCCAGCAGCTTAGAGACAGCCAGCTCCTACGAGCAGTACTTC. It encodes CASSLETASSYEQYF.

The chain combines TRBV5-1 with TRBJ1-2; TRBD1 matches at 9 bases. Germline CDR1 reads SGHRS; CDR2 reads YFSETQ. After removal of 4 bases from V and 0 bases from J, the junction contained 10 bases not matched to a gene. The CDR3 sequence is 17 residues long. The CDR3 DNA reads TGCGCCAGCAGCCGGGACAGGGAAACGGATCCTAACTATGGCTACACCTTC. Amino acids: CASSRDRETDPNYGYTF.

This clone has only one observation. The V gene is TRBV19, the J gene TRBJ2-7; 7 bases fit TRBD1. The CDR3 consists of 14 residues. V was pared by 5 bases and J by 5 bases, with 9 bases of the junction left unmatched. Per the germline V gene, CDR1 is LNHDA and CDR2 is SQIVND (reference sequence). CDR3 sequence: CASSPTGSNNEQYF. CDR3 sequence (DNA): TGTGCCAGTAGTCCGACAGGGTCTAACAACGAGCAGTACTTC.

In its sample, this clone was seen a few times. The chain uses TRBV6-2 or TRBV6-3 and TRBJ2-1, with TRBD2 identical over 13 bases. From germline, CDR1 is MNHEY and CDR2 SVGEGT. The CDR3 is 20 amino acids. The V and J ends lost 4 bases and 0 bases, in that order; junction bases with no gene match: 12. CDR3 DNA sequence: TGTGCCAGCAGTTCCACCCGACTAGCGGGGGGACGGAGCTCCTACAATGAGCAGTTCTTC. It translates to CASSSTRLAGGRSSYNEQFF.

The chain recombines TRBV4-3 with TRBJ2-7; TRBD1 matches at 11 bases. This CDR3 region has 16 residues. The germline V gene has CDR1 LGHNA and CDR2 YSLEER. The junction had 14 bases not matched to a gene; V was cut back by 2 bases and J by 11 bases. The CDR3 here is CASSQNSRDRGARKYF. The CDR3 nucleotides are TGCGCCAGCAGCCAAAATTCCCGGGACAGGGGGGCCCGAAAGTACTTC.

J is TRBJ1-2 and V is TRBV15, with D perhaps matching TRBD1 (6 bases). V gave up 3 bases and J gave up 8 bases, with 10 bases separating them. This CDR3 contains 12 residues. CDR1 and CDR2 (germline): LNHNV, YYDKDF (reference sequence). This CDR3 is CATSSGTWGYTF. The CDR3 nucleotides read TGTGCCACCAGCAGCGGGACATGGGGCTACACCTTC.

The V and J genes are TRBV2 and TRBJ2-7; possible D gene TRBD1, 5 bases. The germline V and J ends were trimmed by 7 bases and 2 bases, with 12 bases remaining between them. CDR1 is SNHLY and CDR2 is FYNNEI in the germline V gene. This CDR3 comprises 13 residues. CDR3 nucleotide sequence: TGTGCCAGCACGACGCAGGGTCCCTACGAGCAGTACTTC. It specifies CASTTQGPYEQYF.

This chain uses TRBV10-3 with TRBJ1-2; D remains unclear. Germline V gives CDR1 ENHRY, CDR2 SYGVKD. The V gene lost 1 base and the J gene lost 9 bases, with 21 bases spanning the gap. The CDR3 loop spans 16 amino acids. CDR3 amino acids: CAISELKDLSPSSYTF. CDR3 DNA sequence: TGTGCCATCAGTGAGTTAAAAGATCTTAGTCCCTCTAGCTACACCTTC.

The chain recombines TRBV11-2 with TRBJ2-7, with 10 bases that match TRBD1. With V trimmed by 3 bases and J by 1 base, 0 bases remained unmatched. The V gene's germline CDR1 is SGHAT and CDR2 FQNNGV. The CDR3 sequence is 14 residues long. The CDR3 is CASSLDRGSYEQYF. The CDR3 nucleotides read TGTGCCAGCAGCTTGGACAGGGGGTCCTACGAGCAGTACTTC.

In DNA, the CDR3 is TGTGCCAGCTCACCACCGTCCGCGGGGGGGTACAATGAGCAGTTCTTC. This codes for CASSPPSAGGYNEQFF. The chain is built from TRBV18 and TRBJ2-1; 9 bases match TRBD2. With 0 bases clipped from V and 4 bases from J, the junction kept 4 bases outside the gene matches. The CDR3 spans 16 residues. The V gene's germline CDR1 is KGHSH and CDR2 LQKENI.

The chain has TRBV7-2 and TRBJ1-2; D not resolved. Germline V gives CDR1 SGHTA, CDR2 FQGNSA. This CDR3 region has 15 residues. Trimming removed 2 bases at V and 1 base at J, with 11 bases between. In DNA, the CDR3 is TGTGCCAGCAGCTTACGGCGGGGTAATAACTATGGCTACACCTTC. Translating gives CASSLRRGNNYGYTF.

This clone was counted a single time. The chain has TRBV5-5 and TRBJ2-7, with D unclear. The CDR3 has 14 residues. V was shortened by 1 base and J by 3 bases, with 11 bases between the two germline ends. Germline V gene lookup returns CDR1 SGHKS and CDR2 YYEKEE (reference sequence). The CDR3 sequence is CASSLYDSLYEQYF. For the CDR3, the DNA is TGTGCCAGCAGCTTGTACGACTCCCTCTACGAGCAGTACTTC.

This clone has just one count. The chain employs TRBV7-9 and TRBJ1-3; possible D gene TRBD1, 6 bases. The CDR3 contains 15 residues. Germline V CDR1 and CDR2: SEHNR, FQNEAQ (reference sequence). Trimming took off 8 bases at V and 1 base at J, with 15 bases between the two ends. The CDR3 sequence: CASQTGIQSGNTIYF. The CDR3 nucleotides are TGTGCCAGCCAGACAGGAATCCAGTCTGGAAACACCATATATTTT. Variable domain in full (rest from reference TRBV7-9 and TRBJ1-3): DTGVSQNPRHKITKRGQNVTFRCDPISEHNRLYWYRQTLGQGPEFLTYFQNEAQLEKSRLLSDRFSAERPKGSFSTLEIQRTEQGDSAMYLCASQTGIQSGNTIYFGEGSWLTVV.

V usage is TRBV6-5 and J usage is TRBJ2-1, with no clear D. The V and J ends lost 2 bases and 10 bases respectively, with 6 bases between them. CDR1 MNHEY and CDR2 SVGAGI come from the germline V gene. The CDR3 totals 11 residues. The CDR3 protein is CASSYMSEQFF. As DNA, the CDR3 is TGTGCCAGCAGTTACATGTCGGAGCAGTTCTTC.

The J gene is TRBJ2-6, the V gene TRBV5-8, with 7 bases fitting TRBD1. CDR3 length: 17 residues. Unmatched junction bases numbered 6, after V lost 3 bases and J lost 0 bases. The germline gives CDR1 SGHTS, CDR2 YDEGEE. CDR3 amino acids: CASSSGTVYSGANVLTF. Here the CDR3 DNA reads TGTGCCAGCAGCTCCGGGACAGTTTACTCTGGGGCCAACGTCCTGACTTTC.

J is TRBJ1-1 and V is TRBV3-1 (or the pseudogene TRBV3-2); D gene ambiguous. V dropped 3 bases and J dropped 7 bases, with 9 bases sitting between them. CDR3 length: 12 residues. Per the germline V gene, CDR1 is LGHDT and CDR2 is YNNKEL (reference sequence). The CDR3 here is CASSQNRIEAFF. The CDR3 coding sequence is TGTGCCAGCAGCCAGAACAGAATTGAAGCTTTCTTT.

In DNA form, the CDR3 reads TGTGCCAGCGCTCTTAGTAGCAATCAGCCCCAGCATTTT. It is translated as CASALSSNQPQHF. This sequence joins TRBV12-3 or TRBV12-4 and TRBJ1-5; D unresolved. The CDR3 covers 13 residues. Trimming took 8 bases from V and 0 from J, leaving 8 bases between them.

This rearrangement joins TRBV6-5 to TRBJ1-2, with D uncertain. CDR1 and CDR2 (germline): MNHEY, SVGAGI. V lost 0 bases and J lost 3, with 11 bases in between. The CDR3 length is 15 residues. The DNA of the CDR3 is TGTGCCAGCAGTTACTCGAATCGGGGATACTATGGCTACACCTTC. Its protein product is CASSYSNRGYYGYTF.

The rearrangement joins TRBV11-3 to TRBJ1-5; TRBD1 matches at 10 bases. Per the germline V gene, CDR1 is SGHNT and CDR2 is YENEEA. Losses at the gene ends were 2 bases for V and 1 base for J; bases not matched to a gene: 14. This CDR3 has 20 residues. CDR3: CASSLRSRLGTGESNQPQHF. In nucleotides, the CDR3 is TGTGCCAGCAGCTTAAGGTCGCGGTTAGGGACAGGGGAGAGCAATCAGCCCCAGCATTTT. The full variable domain, rest sourced from reference TRBV11-3 and TRBJ1-5, is EAGVVQSPRYKIIEKKQPVAFWCNPISGHNTLYWYLQNLGQGPELLIRYENEEAVDDSQLPKDRFSAERLKGVDSTLKIQPAELGDSAVYLCASSLRSRLGTGESNQPQHFGDGTRLSIL.

This chain links TRBV6-6 with TRBJ1-4; no firm D call. The CDR3 covers 14 residues. V was shortened by 1 base and J by 5 bases, with 8 bases between the two germline ends. Germline V gene lookup returns CDR1 MNHNY and CDR2 SVGAGI (reference sequence). This CDR3 reads CASSYWSVNEKLFF. The CDR3 coding sequence is TGTGCCAGCAGTTACTGGTCAGTAAATGAAAAACTGTTTTTT.

The chain has TRBV28 and TRBJ1-2; the D gene is possibly TRBD1 (6 bases). Trimming shortened V by 7 bases and J by 3 bases, and 9 bases separated the two germline ends. Germline values: CDR1 MDHEN, CDR2 SYDVKM. The CDR3 is 12 residues long. Here the CDR3 reads CASTGVDYGYTF. CDR3 sequence (DNA): TGTGCCAGCACAGGGGTTGACTATGGCTACACCTTC.

The chain is built from TRBV6-4 and TRBJ2-3; 14 positions match TRBD2. V was pared by 4 bases and J by 4 bases, with 1 base of the junction left unmatched. Germline-derived CDR1 and CDR2 are MRHNA and SNTAGT. The CDR3 spans 15 residues. The CDR3 sequence: CASSGLAGGPDTQYF. The DNA of the CDR3 is TGTGCCAGCAGTGGACTAGCGGGGGGGCCAGATACGCAGTATTTT.

The CDR3 DNA reads TGCGCCAGCAGACGGACTAGCGTGGAGACCCAGTACTTC. Amino acid sequence: CASRRTSVETQYF. The chain joins TRBV5-1 to TRBJ2-5; 9 positions match TRBD2. V shed 5 bases and J 5 bases; nucleotides not matched to a gene: 4. CDR3 length: 13 residues. Germline CDR1 and CDR2: SGHRS and YFSETQ.

The chain uses TRBV11-3 and TRBJ2-5; 10 bases line up with TRBD2. CDR3 length: 16 residues. The V and J ends lost 5 bases and 0 bases, in that order; junction bases with no gene match: 6. Per the germline V gene, CDR1 is SGHNT and CDR2 is YENEEA. Here the CDR3 DNA reads TGTGCCAGCAGCGTCGGGACTAGCGAGTACCAAGAGACCCAGTACTTC. Its protein is CASSVGTSEYQETQYF.

The chain uses TRBV7-8 and TRBJ1-2; 11 bases are a match to TRBD1. The CDR3 has 18 residues. The V gene end was trimmed by 0 bases and the J gene end by 4 bases; junction bases not matched to a gene: 10. CDR1 is SGHVS, CDR2 FQNEAQ, per germline. The CDR3 region has the DNA TGTGCCAGCAGCTTAGCGGTTAGGACAGGGGGCTTAGGCTATGGCTACACCTTC. Translation gives CASSLAVRTGGLGYGYTF.